Shown below are 18 T cell receptor beta chains from a single sample sequenced in a study of identical twins. TCRdb re-analysed the 5' RACE reads in MiXCR, keeping a single row per CDR3 protein. The profile covers 250,000 or so distinct CDR3 sequences, with about 8% appearing a single time and 3% taken by the ten largest. Another study also made use of these data, one on yellow fever vaccine responses in identical twins.

Specimen: CD8+ T cells sorted from blood. Receptor source: a woman aged 18-29 years in good health.

This clonotype was recorded a few times. The DNA of the CDR3 is TGTGCCAGCAGCCCTAAGACCCTCCAAGAGACCCAGTACTTC. Translated, it gives CASSPKTLQETQYF. The rearrangement links TRBV2 to TRBJ2-5; D is uncertain. The CDR3 has 14 residues. V lost 6 bases and J 1 base, leaving 12 bases between the germline ends. Germline V gives CDR1 SNHLY, CDR2 FYNNEI.

This chain uses TRBV7-9 with TRBJ2-5; 8 nucleotides align to TRBD1. The CDR3 sequence is 15 residues long. CDR1 is SEHNR, CDR2 FQNEAQ, per germline (reference sequence). With 4 bases clipped from V and 1 base from J, the junction kept 5 bases outside the gene matches. The CDR3 sequence is CASSSGQGAQETQYF. The CDR3 nucleotides read TGTGCCAGCAGCTCCGGACAGGGAGCCCAAGAGACCCAGTACTTC. The full variable domain, rest sourced from reference TRBV7-9 and TRBJ2-5, is DTGVSQNPRHKITKRGQNVTFRCDPISEHNRLYWYRQTLGQGPEFLTYFQNEAQLEKSRLLSDRFSAERPKGSFSTLEIQRTEQGDSAMYLCASSSGQGAQETQYFGPGTRLLVL.

This clonotype was seen a handful of times. The chain recombines TRBV15 with TRBJ2-1; TRBD2 is a possible D gene (5 bases). The V gene lost 6 bases and the J gene lost 10 bases, with 16 bases spanning the gap. Looked up from germline, CDR1 is LNHNV and CDR2 is YYDKDF (reference sequence). The CDR3 is 13 residues long. CDR3 in DNA: TGTGCCACCAGAAGGGCAGTCGGGAAAGAGCAGTTCTTC. It specifies CATRRAVGKEQFF. The full variable domain, completed using reference TRBV15 and TRBJ2-1, is DAMVIQNPRYQVTQFGKPVTLSCSQTLNHNVMYWYQQKSSQAPKLLFHYYDKDFNNEADTPDNFQSRRPNTSFCFLDIRSPGLGDTAMYLCATRRAVGKEQFFGPGTRLTVL.

The rearrangement joins TRBV4-2 to TRBJ2-3; the match to TRBD1 covers 8 bases. The CDR3 length is 16 residues. Trimming took 0 bases from V and 6 from J; bases not matched to a gene: 8. Germline V gene data show CDR1 as LGHNA and CDR2 as YNFKEQ. The CDR3, as DNA: TGTGCCAGCAGCCAAGACCCCGGGACAGGAGGGGATACGCAGTATTTT. Amino acids: CASSQDPGTGGDTQYF.

The chain joins TRBV6-2 or TRBV6-3 to TRBJ2-5; tentatively, D is TRBD1 (6 bases). The germline gives CDR1 MNHEY, CDR2 SVGEGT. V was shortened by 2 bases and J by 2 bases, with 12 bases between the two germline ends. The CDR3 is 15 residues long. CDR3 in DNA: TGTGCCAGCAGTTACGGGCAGGGGATACAAGAGACCCAGTACTTC. Encoded protein: CASSYGQGIQETQYF.

The CDR3 bases are TGCGCCAGCACCCCGGGACCTTCGGATACGCAGTATTTT. Translated, it gives CASTPGPSDTQYF. The V gene is TRBV10-1, the J gene TRBJ2-3; either TRBD1 or TRBD2 may fit D (5 bases each). The germline V and J ends were trimmed by 7 bases and 6 bases, with 14 bases remaining between them. Germline CDR1 WNHNN, CDR2 SYGVQD (reference sequence). The CDR3 covers 13 residues.

CDR3 DNA: TGTGCCAGCAGCTCTTTAGCGGAGGAGGAGACCCAGTACTTC. Translated: CASSSLAEEETQYF. J is TRBJ2-5 and V is TRBV7-6, with a weak D call TRBD2 (6 bases). This CDR3 is built from 14 residues. Trimming shortened V by 4 bases and J by 5 bases, and 14 bases separated the two germline ends. CDR1 and CDR2 (germline): SGHVS, FNYEAQ.

The chain combines TRBV5-5 with TRBJ2-2; 9 nucleotides line up with TRBD1. Trimming cost V 4 bases and J 6 bases; bases outside gene matches: 13. Germline V lookup: CDR1 SGHKS, CDR2 YYEKEE (reference sequence). This CDR3 has 17 residues. The CDR3 sequence: CASSLYETGGASGELFF. The CDR3 DNA is TGTGCCAGCAGCCTTTACGAAACAGGGGGCGCATCCGGGGAGCTGTTTTTT.

Concerning this clonotype: At one end the junction does not follow the germline gene, possibly because of a read error. The chain uses TRBV7-7 and TRBJ2-1, with D perhaps TRBD1 (6 bases). The length of the CDR3 is 17 residues. Germline V gene sequence: CDR1 SSHAT, CDR2 FNYEAQ (reference sequence). The CDR3: CASSSGDSGELHNEQFF. CDR3 nucleotides: TGTGCTAGCAGCTCTGGAGACTCAGGGGAGTTGCACAATGAGCAGTTCTTC.

This clonotype occurred a few times. This chain joins TRBV20-1 and TRBJ2-7; 9 bases fit TRBD2. After removal of 1 base from V and 0 bases from J, the junction contained 13 bases not matched to a gene. The CDR3 runs 18 residues. Germline V lookup: CDR1 DFQATT, CDR2 SNEGSKA (reference sequence). CDR3 loop: CSARGVGVAGENSYEQYF. The DNA for the CDR3 is TGCAGTGCTAGAGGGGTCGGGGTAGCGGGGGAGAACTCCTACGAGCAGTACTTC.

The chain has TRBV4-1 and TRBJ2-1, with a tentative D call TRBD1 (5 bases). The CDR3 totals 16 residues. V was cut by 3 bases and J by 5 bases, with 17 bases left in between. The germline V gene encodes CDR1 MGHRA and CDR2 YSYEKL. CDR3 bases: TGCGCCAGCAGCCAGGAAAGAATGGACACACACAATGAGCAGTTCTTC. Protein sequence: CASSQERMDTHNEQFF.

The chain uses TRBV9 and TRBJ2-7; no reliable D call. Germline lookup yields CDR1 SGDLS and CDR2 YYNGEE. The CDR3 runs 16 residues. Trimming shortened V by 3 bases and J by 5 bases, and 21 bases separated the two germline ends. The CDR3 spells CASSGSDRPRSDEQYF. The CDR3 DNA follows: TGTGCCAGCAGCGGTTCGGACCGACCGAGGAGCGACGAGCAGTACTTC.

This clonotype turned up a few times. The chain is built from TRBV6-1 and TRBJ1-5; 10 bases are a match to TRBD1. Trimming cost V 5 bases and J 5 bases; bases outside gene matches: 6. Germline loops: CDR1 MNHNS, CDR2 SASEGT. The CDR3 is 15 amino acids. CDR3 bases: TGTGCCAGCAGTCCACAGGGGACAGGGGATCAGCCCCAGCATTTT. It is translated as CASSPQGTGDQPQHF.

The table lists this clonotype with many counts. The CDR3 here is CASSFTGSLSTDTQYF. DNA for the CDR3: TGTGCCAGCAGTTTCACAGGGAGCCTTAGCACAGATACGCAGTATTTT. This sequence joins TRBV6-2 or TRBV6-3 and TRBJ2-3; TRBD1 might be the D (6 bases). Germline-derived CDR1 and CDR2 are MNHEY and SVGEGT. The CDR3 sequence is 16 residues long. The V and J ends lost 4 bases and 0 bases respectively, with 14 bases between them.

This clonotype was found many times. This chain joins TRBV5-1 and TRBJ2-1; D is perhaps TRBD2 (5 bases). Germline CDR1 reads SGHRS; CDR2 reads YFSETQ. V was pared by 1 base and J by 0 bases, with 14 bases between. This CDR3 spans 17 amino acids. Here the CDR3 DNA reads TGCGCCAGCAGCTTGATGGTGTTGGGAGCCTCCTACAATGAGCAGTTCTTC. This encodes CASSLMVLGASYNEQFF.

The V gene is TRBV20-1, the J gene TRBJ2-7; the D gene is possibly TRBD2 (6 bases). Germline V gene sequence: CDR1 DFQATT, CDR2 SNEGSKA (reference sequence). V was clipped by 0 bases and J by 2 bases, with 17 bases between them. This CDR3 contains 16 residues. The CDR3 DNA sequence: TGCAGTGCTAGAGATCTTACGGGGGACTCCCCCTACGAGCAGTACTTC. This gives the protein CSARDLTGDSPYEQYF.

The chain has TRBV27 and TRBJ2-5; D may be TRBD1 (5 bases). This CDR3 is 15 amino acids long. The germline CDR1 and CDR2 sequences are MNHEY and SMNVEV (reference sequence). Trimming cost V 5 bases and J 0 bases, with 13 bases left between them. The CDR3 DNA is TGTGCCAGCAGTCGCAGGGTGGGGTACCAAGAGACCCAGTACTTC. Translating gives CASSRRVGYQETQYF.

The V and J genes are TRBV28 and TRBJ2-3; D call uncertain. This CDR3 has 13 residues. Germline V gives CDR1 MDHEN, CDR2 SYDVKM. V dropped 10 bases and J dropped 2 bases, with 13 bases sitting between them. CDR3 sequence reads: CATAPAYTDTQYF. In DNA, the CDR3 is TGTGCCACCGCTCCAGCTTACACAGATACGCAGTATTTT.